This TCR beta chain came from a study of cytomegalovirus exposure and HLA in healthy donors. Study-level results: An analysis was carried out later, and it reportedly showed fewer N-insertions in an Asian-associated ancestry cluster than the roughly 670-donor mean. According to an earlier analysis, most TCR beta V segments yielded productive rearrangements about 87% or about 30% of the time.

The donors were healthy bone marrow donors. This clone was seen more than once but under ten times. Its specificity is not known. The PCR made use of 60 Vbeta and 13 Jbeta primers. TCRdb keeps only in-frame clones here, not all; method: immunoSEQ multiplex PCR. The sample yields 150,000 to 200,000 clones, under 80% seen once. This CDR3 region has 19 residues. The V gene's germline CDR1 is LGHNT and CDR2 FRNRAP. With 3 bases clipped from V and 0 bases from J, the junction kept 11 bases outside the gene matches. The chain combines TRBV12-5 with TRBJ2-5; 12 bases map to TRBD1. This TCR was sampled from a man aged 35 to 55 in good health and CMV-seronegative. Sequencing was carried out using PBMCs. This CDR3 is CASGFSGTGGEGYQETQYF. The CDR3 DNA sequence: TGTGCTAGTGGTTTCTCCGGGACAGGGGGCGAAGGGTACCAAGAGACCCAGTACTTC.